The T cell receptor (beta chain) under discussion was sequenced for a study of T cell responses to AZD1222 COVID-19 vaccine. Using immunoSEQ multiplex PCR, the repertoire was profiled, and TCRdb retains in-frame clones only, with some absent. The table includes 150,000 to 180,000 clones, roughly 90% detected once. J gave up 1 base and V 0 bases, and 1 base lay outside the gene matches. The germline V gene has CDR1 LGHDT and CDR2 YNNKEL (reference sequence). This CDR3 is built from 17 residues. The chain carries TRBV3-1 (or the pseudogene TRBV3-2) and TRBJ2-3; 13 positions match TRBD2. The source of this sequence is an adult in good health. The input for sequencing was peripheral blood, taken on day 0 of AZD1222 vaccination. CDR3 sequence reads: CASSQDGLAGGTDTQYF. The CDR3 region has the DNA TGTGCCAGCAGCCAAGATGGACTAGCGGGGGGCACAGATACGCAGTATTTT.